This T cell receptor beta chain was profiled in a study of cytomegalovirus exposure and HLA in healthy donors. Study summary: The roughly 120 validation repertoires, a later analysis reported, used the same platform as the 600 to 850 repertoires from the first cohort.

Remarks on this clone: Its target is unknown.

Germline CDR1 is MDHEN and CDR2 is SYDVKM. Trimming left V 6 bases short and J 0 bases short, with 12 bases between. The CDR3 consists of 15 residues. Repertoires were generated with immunoSEQ multiplex PCR, while TCRdb's copy carries only in-frame clones and drops some. The table records approximately 130,000 clones, 80% to 90% of them present only once. Regarding the study as a whole: The study recorded 150 to 200 TCR beta chains that were cytomegalovirus-associated. For most TCR sequences rarity was the rule, although some public TCRs occurred in many donors.

The receptor comes from a woman aged 18-35 years in good health and CMV-seronegative. Specimen: PBMCs. The chain combines TRBV28 with TRBJ1-3; a possible D gene is TRBD1 (6 bases). The CDR3 spells CASREGGNSGNTIYF. The CDR3 DNA reads as TGTGCCAGCAGGGAAGGGGGAAACTCTGGAAACACCATATATTTT. The full variable domain, with the rest looked up from reference TRBV28 and TRBJ1-3, is DVKVTQSSRYLVKRTGEKVFLECVQDMDHENMFWYRQDPGLGLRLIYFSYDVKMKEKGDIPEGYSVSREKKERFSLILESASTNQTSMYLCASREGGNSGNTIYFGEGSWLTVV.